The 32 T cell receptor beta chains below all came from one sample that was sequenced in a study of blood T cell repertoires in COVID-19. The protocol was immunoSEQ multiplex PCR, while the TCRdb copy is restricted to in-frame clones and leaves out a portion. Seen here are fewer than 350,000 clones, approximately 88% observed once, and the top ten hold 1.6%. The sequenced material came from peripheral blood. All receptors come from a woman aged 30 to 39 with COVID-19, enrolled during active disease.

V is TRBV7-2 and J is TRBJ1-6, with a weak D call TRBD1 (5 bases). V lost 5 bases, J lost 8 bases, and 13 bases lay in between. CDR3 length: 14 residues. Germline V gene lookup returns CDR1 SGHTA and CDR2 FQGNSA. The CDR3 region is CASSPIRADSPLHF. The CDR3 nucleotides are TGTGCCAGCAGCCCCATCAGGGCAGATTCACCCCTCCACTTT.

The gene calls are TRBV6-5 and TRBJ1-5, with no clear D. V was shortened by 0 bases and J by 4 bases, with 7 bases between the two germline ends. Germline CDR1 MNHEY, CDR2 SVGAGI. The CDR3 is made up of 14 amino acids. The CDR3 loop is CASSYSGRNQPQHF. The DNA for the CDR3 is TGTGCCAGCAGTTACTCGGGCAGAAATCAGCCCCAGCATTTT.

The chain combines TRBV18 with TRBJ1-2; TRBD1 agrees at 7 bases. The CDR3 has 14 residues. Germline V gene lookup returns CDR1 KGHSH and CDR2 LQKENI. V dropped 2 bases and J dropped 5; count of bases not matched to a gene: 5. The CDR3 bases are TGTGCCAGCTCACCATCCGGGACAGATTATGGCTACACCTTC. It translates to CASSPSGTDYGYTF.

The chain has TRBV27 and TRBJ2-1, with 7 bases matching TRBD1. This CDR3 spans 15 amino acids. J lost 4 bases, V lost 6 bases, and 9 bases had no gene match. Germline CDR1 MNHEY, CDR2 SMNVEV (reference sequence). The chain's CDR3 is CASRLGRGRYNEQFF. The CDR3 DNA reads TGTGCCAGCAGACTGGGTAGGGGGCGGTACAATGAGCAGTTCTTC.

This clone appeared a few times. The chain carries TRBV28 and TRBJ2-1, with TRBD1 matching 9 bases. The junction had 6 bases not matched to a gene; V was cut back by 4 bases and J by 8 bases. The CDR3 runs to 14 residues. Germline loops: CDR1 MDHEN, CDR2 SYDVKM. The CDR3 spells CASSYDRGLDEQFF. The DNA of the CDR3 is TGTGCCAGCAGTTACGACAGGGGGTTGGATGAGCAGTTCTTC.

The V gene is TRBV19, the J gene TRBJ1-5, with D possibly TRBD1 on 6 matching bases. Germline V lookup: CDR1 LNHDA, CDR2 SQIVND (reference sequence). The CDR3 totals 18 residues. With 0 bases removed from V and 0 bases from J, the gap between germline ends came to 15 bases. This CDR3 reads CASSIDLVRGDSNQPQHF. The CDR3 nucleotides are TGTGCCAGTAGTATAGATCTGGTCAGGGGCGATAGCAATCAGCCCCAGCATTTT.

This clone was recorded a few times. The chain employs TRBV5-8 and TRBJ1-5, with D perhaps matching TRBD1 (5 bases). Germline V gene lookup returns CDR1 SGHTS and CDR2 YDEGEE. Trimming pared 0 bases from V and 4 bases from J, leaving 20 bases between. CDR3 size: 18 residues. This chain's CDR3 is CASSLVLKSTASNQPQHF. The CDR3 DNA sequence: TGTGCCAGCAGCTTGGTGTTAAAATCGACAGCTTCAAATCAGCCCCAGCATTTT.

The chain employs TRBV10-3 and TRBJ2-7; TRBD2 is a possible D gene (5 bases). The CDR3 has 13 amino acids. CDR1 and CDR2 (germline): ENHRY, SYGVKD. Trimming cost V 0 bases and J 5 bases, with 8 bases left between them. In DNA, the CDR3 is TGTGCCATCAGTGAGTCAACCGGGGACGAGCAGTACTTC. Its translation: CAISESTGDEQYF.

This clone was observed a few times. V is TRBV6-5 and J is TRBJ1-2; possible D gene TRBD1, 6 bases. The germline V and J ends were trimmed by 0 bases and 3 bases, with 11 bases remaining between them. Germline CDR1 and CDR2: MNHEY and SVGAGI. The CDR3 sequence is 15 residues long. The CDR3: CASSYSDRRYYGYTF. DNA of the CDR3: TGTGCCAGCAGTTACTCCGACAGGAGGTACTATGGCTACACCTTC.

V usage is TRBV27 and J usage is TRBJ2-7; D remains unclear. This CDR3 spans 11 amino acids. Germline V gene data show CDR1 as MNHEY and CDR2 as SMNVEV (reference sequence). V lost 8 bases and J 5 bases, leaving 10 bases between the germline ends. The CDR3 coding sequence is TGTGCCAGCCCCCCGAGGCACGAGCAGTACGTC. As protein: CASPPRHEQYV.

This clone turned up a few times. The chain links TRBV27 to TRBJ1-2, with 12 bases that match TRBD1. The CDR3 length is 15 residues. Germline CDR1 and CDR2: MNHEY and SMNVEV (reference sequence). Germline trimming cut 6 bases from V and 2 bases from J; bases unmatched to any gene: 4. The CDR3 reads CASSGTGGINYGYTF. The CDR3 coding sequence is TGTGCCAGCAGCGGGACAGGGGGCATCAACTATGGCTACACCTTC.

The chain has TRBV10-3 and TRBJ2-3; D may be TRBD2 (5 bases). This CDR3 is 13 amino acids long. With 3 bases removed from V and 6 bases from J, the gap between germline ends came to 10 bases. Germline loops: CDR1 ENHRY, CDR2 SYGVKD. The CDR3 is CAISESSFDTQYF. Here the CDR3 DNA reads TGTGCCATCAGTGAATCTAGCTTTGATACGCAGTATTTT.

The chain combines TRBV5-4 with TRBJ1-2; D may be TRBD1 (5 bases). The CDR3 extends over 12 amino acids. Germline values: CDR1 SGHNT, CDR2 YYREEE (reference sequence). V was pared by 3 bases and J by 8 bases, with 11 bases between. This chain's CDR3 is CASSSGVVGYTF. As DNA, the CDR3 is TGTGCCAGCAGCTCGGGGGTGGTCGGCTACACCTTC.

A note on this clone: Other DNA sequences within the sample encode an identical CDR3. V and J are TRBV15 and TRBJ1-1; no firm D call. The CDR3 has 13 residues. Germline CDR1 is LNHNV and CDR2 is YYDKDF (reference sequence). V dropped 0 bases and J dropped 1 base, with 3 bases sitting between them. The CDR3 coding sequence is TGTGCCACCAGCAGAGACGGGAACACTGAAGCTTTCTTT. This sequence encodes CATSRDGNTEAFF.

This chain uses TRBV11-2 with TRBJ1-5; D may be TRBD1 (5 bases). CDR1 is SGHAT and CDR2 is FQNNGV in the germline V gene. With 2 bases removed from V and 0 bases from J, the gap between germline ends came to 11 bases. This CDR3 is built from 16 residues. As DNA, the CDR3 is TGTGCCAGCAGCTTATCGGCGACAGATAGCAATCAGCCCCAGCATTTT. Amino acid sequence: CASSLSATDSNQPQHF. The full variable domain, rest sourced from reference TRBV11-2 and TRBJ1-5, is EAGVAQSPRYKIIEKRQSVAFWCNPISGHATLYWYQQILGQGPKLLIQFQNNGVVDDSQLPKDRFSAERLKGVDSTLKIQPAKLEDSAVYLCASSLSATDSNQPQHFGDGTRLSIL.

In its sample, this clone was seen once. The chain combines TRBV2 with TRBJ1-1; 8 bases line up with TRBD1. Losses at the gene ends were 6 bases for V and 1 base for J; bases not matched to a gene: 4. The CDR3 totals 14 residues. Germline V lookup: CDR1 SNHLY, CDR2 FYNNEI. CDR3 protein: CASRWTGTNTEAFF. The CDR3 nucleotides are TGTGCCAGCAGGTGGACAGGGACGAACACTGAAGCTTTCTTT.

This chain connects TRBV2 to TRBJ1-1, with a weak D call TRBD1 (5 bases). CDR1 SNHLY and CDR2 FYNNEI come from the germline V gene. The germline V and J ends were trimmed by 5 bases and 0 bases, with 13 bases remaining between them. This CDR3 has 15 amino acids. CDR3: CASSRGEAVNTEAFF. In DNA, the CDR3 is TGTGCCAGCAGTAGAGGGGAGGCAGTGAACACTGAAGCTTTCTTT.

Only a few counts were recorded for this clone. The V and J genes are TRBV7-9 and TRBJ1-6; the D gene is possibly TRBD1 (6 bases). V was trimmed by 2 bases and J by 0 bases, leaving 8 bases between them. The CDR3 contains 16 residues. The germline V gene has CDR1 SEHNR and CDR2 FQNEAQ (reference sequence). In DNA, the CDR3 is TGTGCCAGCAGCTTAAGGGGGAGCTCCTATAATTCACCCCTCCACTTT. Translating gives CASSLRGSSYNSPLHF. Filled out from reference TRBV7-9 and TRBJ1-6, the complete variable domain reads DTGVSQNPRHKITKRGQNVTFRCDPISEHNRLYWYRQTLGQGPEFLTYFQNEAQLEKSRLLSDRFSAERPKGSFSTLEIQRTEQGDSAMYLCASSLRGSSYNSPLHFGNGTRLTVT.

The V gene is TRBV2, the J gene TRBJ1-2; D possibly corresponds to TRBD1 (5 bases). This CDR3 spans 12 amino acids. V lost 11 bases and J lost 2, with 12 bases in between. CDR1 and CDR2 (germline): SNHLY, FYNNEI. CDR3 DNA: TGTGCCTCCCGGGGGGGGAACTATGGCTACACCTTC. It encodes CASRGGNYGYTF.

The chain uses TRBV5-1 and TRBJ1-5; 7 positions agree with TRBD1. In germline, CDR1 is SGHRS, CDR2 YFSETQ. After removal of 3 bases from V and 7 bases from J, the junction contained 7 bases not matched to a gene. This CDR3 contains 14 residues. CDR3 protein: CASSSPGGGQPQHF. The CDR3 DNA reads TGCGCCAGCAGCTCACCAGGGGGAGGACAGCCCCAGCATTTT. Using reference TRBV5-1 and TRBJ1-5 for the parts outside the CDR3, the full variable domain is KAGVTQTPRYLIKTRGQQVTLSCSPISGHRSVSWYQQTPGQGLQFLFEYFSETQRNKGNFPGRFSGRQFSNSRSEMNVSTLELGDSALYLCASSSPGGGQPQHFGDGTRLSIL.

The chain has TRBV18 and TRBJ2-1, with a weak D call TRBD2 (5 bases). Per the germline V gene, CDR1 is KGHSH and CDR2 is LQKENI. This CDR3 comprises 20 residues. Deletions cut 0 bases from V and 1 base from J, with 22 bases between. The CDR3 DNA sequence: TGTGCCAGCTCACCACCACTGAGGGATCGTCGGTTAAGTTCCTACAATGAGCAGTTCTTC. Translating it yields CASSPPLRDRRLSSYNEQFF.

A single count supports this clone. V and J are TRBV5-6 and TRBJ1-6, with 7 bases fitting TRBD1. Germline loops: CDR1 SGHDT, CDR2 YYEEEE. The CDR3 consists of 16 residues. V gave up 2 bases and J gave up 8 bases; unmatched junction bases: 10. CDR3 DNA: TGTGCCAGCAGCTTAACAGAACAGGGGTTTTATTCACCCCTCCACTTT. This gives the protein CASSLTEQGFYSPLHF.

The chain is built from TRBV9 and TRBJ1-1; 9 bases fit TRBD1. After removal of 4 bases from V and 5 bases from J, the junction contained 9 bases not matched to a gene. This CDR3 region has 15 residues. Germline CDR1 reads SGDLS; CDR2 reads YYNGEE. CDR3: CASSTHRGPGTEAFF. CDR3 nucleotide sequence: TGTGCCAGCAGCACCCACAGGGGGCCGGGAACTGAAGCTTTCTTT.

The chain uses TRBV7-2 and TRBJ2-7; 7 bases are shared with TRBD1. Germline V CDR1 and CDR2: SGHTA, FQGNSA. With V trimmed by 6 bases and J by 2 bases, 10 bases remained unmatched. The CDR3 has 15 residues. The CDR3 loop reads CASSTYRGTTYEQYF. CDR3 DNA sequence: TGTGCCAGCAGTACCTACAGGGGCACCACCTACGAGCAGTACTTC.

DNA of the CDR3: TGCAGCGTTGAAACGACTAGAACTTTAGATACGCAGTATTTT. This codes for CSVETTRTLDTQYF. V gene TRBV29-1 combines with J gene TRBJ2-3, with TRBD2 as a possible D gene (6 bases). Trimming pared 2 bases from V and 5 bases from J, leaving 14 bases between. The CDR3 is 14 residues long. Germline values: CDR1 SQVTM, CDR2 ANQGSEA.

V is TRBV6-2 or TRBV6-3 and J is TRBJ2-2, with 9 bases identical to TRBD2. The CDR3 spans 16 residues. Germline V gene sequence: CDR1 MNHEY, CDR2 SVGEGT. The V segment lost 2 bases and the J segment 5 bases; nucleotides outside the gene matches: 6. The CDR3 coding sequence is TGTGCCAGCAGTTACACGGGACTAGCATCTACCGGGGAGCTGTTTTTT. This gives the protein CASSYTGLASTGELFF.

The chain is built from TRBV27 and TRBJ2-1; D is perhaps TRBD1 (6 bases). V lost 6 bases, J lost 4 bases, and 7 bases lay in between. CDR3 length: 12 amino acids. In germline, CDR1 is MNHEY, CDR2 SMNVEV (reference sequence). The CDR3 DNA reads TGTGCCAGCAGACAGGGATACAATGAGCAGTTCTTC. Protein: CASRQGYNEQFF.

V is TRBV5-6 and J is TRBJ2-1; the D is unclear. The length of the CDR3 is 11 residues. The V and J ends lost 4 bases and 3 bases respectively, with 2 bases between them. CDR1 is SGHDT and CDR2 is YYEEEE in the germline V gene. CDR3 region: CASSRYNEQFF. CDR3 coding DNA: TGTGCCAGCAGCCGCTACAATGAGCAGTTCTTC.

V is TRBV18 and J is TRBJ2-5; D is ambiguous. Per germline, CDR1 KGHSH and CDR2 LQKENI. The CDR3 covers 14 residues. The V end lost 6 bases, the J end lost 1 base, and 12 bases lay between the germline ends. The CDR3 is CASSPTGTQETQYF. The CDR3 coding sequence is TGTGCCAGCTCTCCGACTGGAACCCAAGAGACCCAGTACTTC.

This chain joins TRBV7-9 and TRBJ1-4, with D unclear. Germline CDR1 SEHNR, CDR2 FQNEAQ (reference sequence). The length of the CDR3 is 16 residues. V was trimmed by 8 bases and J by 7 bases, leaving 23 bases between them. CDR3 nucleotides: TGTGCCAGCCACATGGGTAATTTTATCTCGGGTGAAAAACTGTTTTTT. This sequence encodes CASHMGNFISGEKLFF.

The chain has TRBV27 and TRBJ1-2, with D tentatively TRBD1 (5 bases). Germline-derived CDR1 and CDR2 are MNHEY and SMNVEV (reference sequence). V lost 6 bases to trimming and J lost 1 base, with 21 bases between them. The CDR3 totals 17 residues. CDR3 sequence (DNA): TGTGCCAGCAGCAGGGTCGGGGGGAAGCTCTTTAACTATGGCTACACCTTC. It is translated as CASSRVGGKLFNYGYTF.

The chain recombines TRBV5-4 with TRBJ2-5; 11 bases map to TRBD2. The CDR3 length is 15 residues. The trim removed 1 base at V and 5 bases at J, leaving 4 bases unmatched. Germline V CDR1 and CDR2: SGHNT, YYREEE (reference sequence). This chain's CDR3 is CASSLTSGGRETQYF. As DNA, the CDR3 is TGTGCCAGCAGCTTGACTAGCGGGGGCAGGGAGACCCAGTACTTC.